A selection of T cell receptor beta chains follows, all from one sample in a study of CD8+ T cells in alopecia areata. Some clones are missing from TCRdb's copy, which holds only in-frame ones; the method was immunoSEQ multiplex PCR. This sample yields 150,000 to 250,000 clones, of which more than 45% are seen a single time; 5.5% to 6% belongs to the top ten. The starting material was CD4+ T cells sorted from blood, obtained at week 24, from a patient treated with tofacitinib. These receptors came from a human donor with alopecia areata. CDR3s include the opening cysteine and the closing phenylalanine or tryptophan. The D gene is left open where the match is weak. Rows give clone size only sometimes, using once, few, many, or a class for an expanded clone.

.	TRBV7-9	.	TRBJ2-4	CASSLELLGAKNIQYF	TGTGCCAGCAGCTTGGAACTACTGGGGGCCAAAAACATTCAGTACTTC
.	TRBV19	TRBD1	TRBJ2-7	CARFPGQGCHEQYF	TGTGCCAGGTTCCCGGGACAGGGTTGCCACGAGCAGTACTTC
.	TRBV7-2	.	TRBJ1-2	CASSPRQGTIRGGYTF	TGTGCCAGCAGCCCCCGTCAGGGCACGATCCGTGGGGGCTACACCTTC
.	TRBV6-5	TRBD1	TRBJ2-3	CASTQGAADTQYF	TGTGCCAGCACCCAGGGGGCGGCAGATACGCAGTATTTT
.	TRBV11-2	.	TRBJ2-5	CATAVQETQYF	TGTGCCACAGCGGTACAAGAGACCCAGTACTTC
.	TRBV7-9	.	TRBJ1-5	CASSRGTDQPQHF	TGTGCCAGCAGCCGGGGGACCGATCAGCCCCAGCATTTT
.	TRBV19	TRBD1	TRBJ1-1	CASSDRGLLGAFF	TGTGCCAGTAGTGACAGGGGGCTGTTGGGCGCTTTCTTT
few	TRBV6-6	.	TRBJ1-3	CASSGLSGNTIYF	TGTGCCAGCAGCGGACTTTCTGGAAACACCATATATTTT
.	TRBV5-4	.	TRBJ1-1	CASRRGFEAFF	TGTGCCAGCAGGAGGGGCTTTGAAGCTTTCTTT
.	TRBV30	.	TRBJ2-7	CAWSVGDTTEQYF	TGTGCCTGGAGTGTAGGGGACACGACCGAGCAGTACTTC
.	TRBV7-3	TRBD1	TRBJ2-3	CASSFRGSADTQYF	TGTGCCAGCAGCTTCAGGGGGTCGGCAGATACGCAGTATTTT
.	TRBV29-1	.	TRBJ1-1	CSVLDGALNTEAFF	TGCAGCGTCCTAGACGGGGCACTCAACACTGAAGCTTTCTTT
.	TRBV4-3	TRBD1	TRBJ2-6	CASSQGTGPNVLTF	TGCGCCAGCAGCCAAGGGACAGGGCCGAACGTCCTGACTTTC